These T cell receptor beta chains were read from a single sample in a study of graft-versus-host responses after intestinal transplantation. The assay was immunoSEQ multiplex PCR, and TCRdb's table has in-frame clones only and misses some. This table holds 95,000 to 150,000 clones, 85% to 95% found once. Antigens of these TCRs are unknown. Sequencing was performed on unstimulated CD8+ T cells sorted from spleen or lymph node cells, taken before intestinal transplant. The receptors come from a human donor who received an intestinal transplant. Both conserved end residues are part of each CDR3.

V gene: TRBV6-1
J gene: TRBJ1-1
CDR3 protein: CASSELGQRMNTEAFF

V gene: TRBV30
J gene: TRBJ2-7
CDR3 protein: CAWSASYEQYF

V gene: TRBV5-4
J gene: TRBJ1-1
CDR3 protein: CASSSGGGYMNTEAFF

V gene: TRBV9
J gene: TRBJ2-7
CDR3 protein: CASSVEALPSYEQYF

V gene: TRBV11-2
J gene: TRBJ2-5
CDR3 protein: CASSLPLSMREGQETQYF

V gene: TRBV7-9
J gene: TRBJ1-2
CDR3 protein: CASSFTGDVRGYTF

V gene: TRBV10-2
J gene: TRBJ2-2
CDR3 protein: CASTNTGELFF

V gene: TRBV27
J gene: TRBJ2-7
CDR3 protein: CASSRDSYEQYF

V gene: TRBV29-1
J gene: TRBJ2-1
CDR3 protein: CSVRGLAGKGGEQFF

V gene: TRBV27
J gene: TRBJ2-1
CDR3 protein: CASSSPGTGGDEQFF

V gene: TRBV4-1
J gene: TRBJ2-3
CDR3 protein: CASSQGRGAADTQYF

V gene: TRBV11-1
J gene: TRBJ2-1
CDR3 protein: CASGTETYNEQFF

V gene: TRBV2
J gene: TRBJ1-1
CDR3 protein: CASPTDSFPKNTEAFF

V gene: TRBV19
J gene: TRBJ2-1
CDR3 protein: CATGQGRLRNEQFF

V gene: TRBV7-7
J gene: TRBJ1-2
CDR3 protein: CASSFWGYGYTF

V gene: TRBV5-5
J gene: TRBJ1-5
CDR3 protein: CASSLEGAGQRNQPQHF

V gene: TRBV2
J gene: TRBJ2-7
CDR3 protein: CASRLASGSASYEQYF

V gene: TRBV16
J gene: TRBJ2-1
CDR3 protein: CASSQWGAGTSNEQFF

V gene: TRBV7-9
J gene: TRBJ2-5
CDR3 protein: CASSLVGSGHQETQYF

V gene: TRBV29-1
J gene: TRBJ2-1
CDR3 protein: CSVPVHPAYNEQFF

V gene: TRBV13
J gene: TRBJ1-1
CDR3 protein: CASSPGLNTEAFF

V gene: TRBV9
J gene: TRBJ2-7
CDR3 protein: CASSVGSGRPGEQYF

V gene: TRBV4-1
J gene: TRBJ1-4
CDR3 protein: CASSPLDRDTEKLFF

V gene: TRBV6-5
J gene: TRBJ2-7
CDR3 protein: CASSSGTGRYEQYF

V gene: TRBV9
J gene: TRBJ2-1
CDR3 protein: CASSSRSDEQFF

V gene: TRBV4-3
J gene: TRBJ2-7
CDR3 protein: CASSPWRGPGNEQYF

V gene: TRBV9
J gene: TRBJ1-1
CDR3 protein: CASSVEGLGDWAEAFF

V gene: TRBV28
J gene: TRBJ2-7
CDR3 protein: CASSFPGTQPSYEQYF

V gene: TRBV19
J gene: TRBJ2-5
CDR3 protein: CASSNLAGNFQETQYF

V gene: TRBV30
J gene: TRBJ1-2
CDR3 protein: CACPRSTGGYTF

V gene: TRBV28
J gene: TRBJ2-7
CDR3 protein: CASSPGLYEQYF

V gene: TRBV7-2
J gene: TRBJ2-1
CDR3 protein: CASSFPGTSGRVSEQFF

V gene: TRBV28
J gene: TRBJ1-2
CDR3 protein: CASSFGVGGGYTF

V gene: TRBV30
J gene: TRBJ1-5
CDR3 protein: CAWSVLGNQPQHF

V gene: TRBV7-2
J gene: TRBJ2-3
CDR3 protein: CASSSEAFSADTQYF

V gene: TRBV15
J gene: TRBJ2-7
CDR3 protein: CATSRDPYEQYF

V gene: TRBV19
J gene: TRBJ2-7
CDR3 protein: CASSTPYEQYF

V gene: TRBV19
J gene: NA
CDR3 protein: CASSMGLAGEQYF

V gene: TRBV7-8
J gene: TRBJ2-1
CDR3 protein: CASSLGAGLSSYNEQFF

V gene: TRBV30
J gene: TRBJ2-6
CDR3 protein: CAWRNNCQGGYGANVLTF

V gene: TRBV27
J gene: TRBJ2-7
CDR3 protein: CASSFFPRDRTYEQYF

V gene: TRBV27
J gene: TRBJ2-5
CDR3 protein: CASSLEGQGAVETQYF

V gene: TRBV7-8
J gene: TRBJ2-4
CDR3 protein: CASSLEGVDGSDIQYF

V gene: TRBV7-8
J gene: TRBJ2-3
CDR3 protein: CASSLEGGLSTDTQYF

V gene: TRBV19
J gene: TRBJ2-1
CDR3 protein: CASSSRTSGGYNEQFF

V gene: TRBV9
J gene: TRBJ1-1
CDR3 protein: CASSVEWVNTEAFF

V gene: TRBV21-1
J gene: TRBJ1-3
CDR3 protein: CASSKGVPTGGRGGNTIYF

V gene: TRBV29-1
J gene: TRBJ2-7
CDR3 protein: CSGWGQGEQYF